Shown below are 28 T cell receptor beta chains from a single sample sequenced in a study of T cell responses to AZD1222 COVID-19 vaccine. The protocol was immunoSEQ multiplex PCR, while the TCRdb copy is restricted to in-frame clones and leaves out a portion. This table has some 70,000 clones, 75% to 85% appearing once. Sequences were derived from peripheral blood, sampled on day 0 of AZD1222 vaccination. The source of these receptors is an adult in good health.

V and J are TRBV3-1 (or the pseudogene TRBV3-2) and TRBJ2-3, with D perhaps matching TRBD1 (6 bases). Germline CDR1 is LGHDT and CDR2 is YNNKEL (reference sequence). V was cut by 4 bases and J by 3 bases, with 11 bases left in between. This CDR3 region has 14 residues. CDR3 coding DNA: TGTGCCAGCAGCCCCAGGGGAGAAACAGATACGCAGTATTTT. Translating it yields CASSPRGETDTQYF.

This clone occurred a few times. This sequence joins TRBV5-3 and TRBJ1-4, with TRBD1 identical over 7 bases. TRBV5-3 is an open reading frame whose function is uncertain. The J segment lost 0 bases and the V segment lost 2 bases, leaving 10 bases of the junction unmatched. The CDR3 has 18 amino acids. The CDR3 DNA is TGTGCCAGAAGCTTTTCGCTTGGGACAGTTGCAACTAATGAAAAACTGTTTTTT. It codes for CARSFSLGTVATNEKLFF.

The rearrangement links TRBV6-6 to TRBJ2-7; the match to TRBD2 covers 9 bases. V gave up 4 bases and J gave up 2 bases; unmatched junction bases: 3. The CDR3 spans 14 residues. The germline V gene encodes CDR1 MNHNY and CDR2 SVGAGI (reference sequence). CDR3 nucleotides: TGTGCCAGCAGTTTGCGGGGGGGGCCCTACGAGCAGTACTTC. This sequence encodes CASSLRGGPYEQYF.

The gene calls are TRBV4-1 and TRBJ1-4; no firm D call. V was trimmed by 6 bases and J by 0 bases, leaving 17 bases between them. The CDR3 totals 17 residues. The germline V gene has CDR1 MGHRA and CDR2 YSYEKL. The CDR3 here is CASSPSTRIATNEKLFF. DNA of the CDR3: TGCGCCAGCAGTCCTTCAACACGAATAGCAACTAATGAAAAACTGTTTTTT.

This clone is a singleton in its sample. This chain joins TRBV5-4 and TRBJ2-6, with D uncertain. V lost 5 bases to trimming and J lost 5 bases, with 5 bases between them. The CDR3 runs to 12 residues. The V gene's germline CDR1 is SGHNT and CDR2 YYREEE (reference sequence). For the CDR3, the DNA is TGTGCCAGCAGTTCATGGGCCAACGTCCTGACTTTC. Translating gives CASSSWANVLTF.

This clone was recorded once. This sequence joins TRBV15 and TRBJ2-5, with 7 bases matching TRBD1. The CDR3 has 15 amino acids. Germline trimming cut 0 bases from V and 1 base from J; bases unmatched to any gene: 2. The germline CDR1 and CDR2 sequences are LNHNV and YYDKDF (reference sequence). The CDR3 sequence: CATSRDRTGQETQYF. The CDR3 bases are TGTGCCACCAGCAGAGATAGGACAGGCCAAGAGACCCAGTACTTC.

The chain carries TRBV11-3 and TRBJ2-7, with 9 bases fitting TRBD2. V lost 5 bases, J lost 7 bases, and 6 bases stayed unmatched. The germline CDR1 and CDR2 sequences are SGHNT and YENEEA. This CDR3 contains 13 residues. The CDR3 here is CASSLSGGHEQYF. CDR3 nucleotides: TGTGCCAGCAGCCTCAGCGGGGGGCATGAGCAGTACTTC.

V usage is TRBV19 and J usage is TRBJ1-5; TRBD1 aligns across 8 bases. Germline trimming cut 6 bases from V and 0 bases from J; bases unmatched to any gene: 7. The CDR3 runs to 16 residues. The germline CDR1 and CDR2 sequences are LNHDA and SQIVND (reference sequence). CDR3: CASRTGTGGSNQPQHF. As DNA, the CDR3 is TGTGCCAGTAGAACCGGGACAGGAGGTAGCAATCAGCCCCAGCATTTT.

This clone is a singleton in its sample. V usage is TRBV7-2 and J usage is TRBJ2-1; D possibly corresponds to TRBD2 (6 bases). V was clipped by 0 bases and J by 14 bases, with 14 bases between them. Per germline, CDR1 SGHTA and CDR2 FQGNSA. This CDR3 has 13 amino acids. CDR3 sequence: CASSLAIRGSEFF. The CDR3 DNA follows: TGTGCCAGCAGCTTAGCGATCCGGGGGTCCGAGTTCTTC.

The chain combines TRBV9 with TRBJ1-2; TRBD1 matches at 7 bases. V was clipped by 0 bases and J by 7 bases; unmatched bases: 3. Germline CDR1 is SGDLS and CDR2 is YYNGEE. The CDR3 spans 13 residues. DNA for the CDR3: TGTGCCAGCAGCGTAGGGCAGGGGGGTGGCTACACCTTC. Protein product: CASSVGQGGGYTF. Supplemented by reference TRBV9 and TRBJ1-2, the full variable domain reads DSGVTQTPKHLITATGQRVTLRCSPRSGDLSVYWYQQSLDQGLQFLIQYYNGEERAKGNILERFSAQQFPDLHSELNLSSLELGDSALYFCASSVGQGGGYTFGSGTRLTVV.

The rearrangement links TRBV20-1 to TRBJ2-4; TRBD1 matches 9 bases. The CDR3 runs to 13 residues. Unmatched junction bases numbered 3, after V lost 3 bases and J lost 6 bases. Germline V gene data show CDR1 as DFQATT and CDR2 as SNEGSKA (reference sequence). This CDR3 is CSASSDRGNIQYF. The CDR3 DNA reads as TGCAGTGCTAGTTCGGACAGGGGAAACATTCAGTACTTC.

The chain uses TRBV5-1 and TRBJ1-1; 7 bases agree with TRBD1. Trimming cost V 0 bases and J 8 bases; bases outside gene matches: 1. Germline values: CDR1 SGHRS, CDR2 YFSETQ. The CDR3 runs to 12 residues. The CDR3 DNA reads TGCGCCAGCAGCTTGGAGGGACAGGAAGCTTTCTTT. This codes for CASSLEGQEAFF.

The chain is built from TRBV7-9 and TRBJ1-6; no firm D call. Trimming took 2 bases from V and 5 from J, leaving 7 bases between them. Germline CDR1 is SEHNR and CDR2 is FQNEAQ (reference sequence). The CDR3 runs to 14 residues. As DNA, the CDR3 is TGTGCCAGCAGCTTAAGAGCCAATAATTCACCCCTCCACTTT. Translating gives CASSLRANNSPLHF.

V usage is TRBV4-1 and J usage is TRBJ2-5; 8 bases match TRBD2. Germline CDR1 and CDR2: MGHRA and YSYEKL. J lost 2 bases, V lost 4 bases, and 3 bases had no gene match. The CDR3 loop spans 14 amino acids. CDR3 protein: CASSPGTRQETQYF. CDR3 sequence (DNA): TGCGCCAGCAGCCCTGGGACTAGGCAAGAGACCCAGTACTTC.

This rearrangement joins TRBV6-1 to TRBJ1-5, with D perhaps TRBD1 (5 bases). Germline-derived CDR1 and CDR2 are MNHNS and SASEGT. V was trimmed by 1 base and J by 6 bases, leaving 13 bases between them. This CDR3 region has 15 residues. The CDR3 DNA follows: TGTGCCAGCAGTGAAGGCAGGGAAGTTTCTCAGCCCCAGCATTTT. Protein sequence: CASSEGREVSQPQHF.

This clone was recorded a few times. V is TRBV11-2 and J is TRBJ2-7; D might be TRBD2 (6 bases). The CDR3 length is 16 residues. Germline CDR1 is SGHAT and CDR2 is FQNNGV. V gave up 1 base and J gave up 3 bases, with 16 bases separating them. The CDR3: CASSLVGLARDYEQYF. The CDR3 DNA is TGTGCCAGCAGCTTAGTAGGCCTAGCGCGGGACTACGAGCAGTACTTC.

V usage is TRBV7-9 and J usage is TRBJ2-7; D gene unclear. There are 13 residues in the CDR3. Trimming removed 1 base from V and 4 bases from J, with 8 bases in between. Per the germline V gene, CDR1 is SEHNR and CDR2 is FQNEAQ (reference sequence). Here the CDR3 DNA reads TGTGCCAGCAGCTTAGGCACAGCTTACGAGCAGTACTTC. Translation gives CASSLGTAYEQYF.

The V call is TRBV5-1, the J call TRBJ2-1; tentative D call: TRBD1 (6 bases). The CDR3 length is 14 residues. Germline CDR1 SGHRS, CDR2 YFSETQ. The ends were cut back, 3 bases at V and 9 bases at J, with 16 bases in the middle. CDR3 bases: TGCGCCAGCAGCTCGGACAGCAGCCTAGGTGAGCAGTTCTTC. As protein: CASSSDSSLGEQFF.

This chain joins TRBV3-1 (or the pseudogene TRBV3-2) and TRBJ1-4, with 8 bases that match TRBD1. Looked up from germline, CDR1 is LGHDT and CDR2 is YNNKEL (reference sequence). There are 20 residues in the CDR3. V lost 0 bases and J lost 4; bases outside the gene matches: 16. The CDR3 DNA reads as TGTGCCAGCAGCCAAGATCCCACGGAGACAGGGGTGCAATTTAATGAAAAACTGTTTTTT. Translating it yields CASSQDPTETGVQFNEKLFF.

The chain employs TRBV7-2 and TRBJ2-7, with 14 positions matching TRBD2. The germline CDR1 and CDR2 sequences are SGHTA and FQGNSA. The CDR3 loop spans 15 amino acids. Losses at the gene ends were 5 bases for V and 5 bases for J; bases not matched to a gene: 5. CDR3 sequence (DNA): TGTGCCAGCAGCCCCCAGGGACTAGCGGGGGACGAGCAGTACTTC. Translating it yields CASSPQGLAGDEQYF. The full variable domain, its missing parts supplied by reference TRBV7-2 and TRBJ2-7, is GAGVSQSPSNKVTEKGKDVELRCDPISGHTALYWYRQSLGQGLEFLIYFQGNSAPDKSGLPSDRFSAERTGGSVSTLTIQRTQQEDSAVYLCASSPQGLAGDEQYFGPGTRLTVT.

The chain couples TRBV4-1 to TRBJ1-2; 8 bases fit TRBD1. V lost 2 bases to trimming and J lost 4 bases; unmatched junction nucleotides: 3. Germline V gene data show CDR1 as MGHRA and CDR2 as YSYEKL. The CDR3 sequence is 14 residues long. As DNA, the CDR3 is TGCGCCAGCAGCCAAACAGGGGGGATCTATGGCTACACCTTC. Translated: CASSQTGGIYGYTF.

The CDR3 loop reads CASSLSVRDTGELFF. In nucleotides, the CDR3 is TGCGCCAGCAGCTTGTCGGTCAGGGACACCGGGGAGCTGTTTTTT. The chain couples TRBV5-1 to TRBJ2-2; maybe TRBD1 (5 bases). Germline CDR1 SGHRS, CDR2 YFSETQ. The V end lost 1 base, the J end lost 3 bases, and 10 bases lay between the germline ends. The CDR3 is 15 amino acids.

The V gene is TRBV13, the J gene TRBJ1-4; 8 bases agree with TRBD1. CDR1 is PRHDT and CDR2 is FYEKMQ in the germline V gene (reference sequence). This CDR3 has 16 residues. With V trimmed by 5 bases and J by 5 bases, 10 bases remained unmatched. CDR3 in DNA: TGTGCCAGCAGCCGTGGGACAGGAGAACCAAATGAAAAACTGTTTTTT. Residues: CASSRGTGEPNEKLFF.

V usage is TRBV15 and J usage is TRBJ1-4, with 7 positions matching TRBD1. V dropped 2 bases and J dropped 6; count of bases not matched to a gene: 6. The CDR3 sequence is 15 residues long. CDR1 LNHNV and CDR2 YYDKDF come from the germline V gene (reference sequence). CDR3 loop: CATSRTGTVYEKLFF. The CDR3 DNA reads TGTGCCACCAGCAGAACCGGGACAGTATATGAAAAACTGTTTTTT.

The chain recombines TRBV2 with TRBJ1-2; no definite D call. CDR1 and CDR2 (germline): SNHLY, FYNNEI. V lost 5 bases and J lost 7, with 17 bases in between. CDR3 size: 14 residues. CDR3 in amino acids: CASSRIVEGGGYTF. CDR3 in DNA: TGTGCCAGCAGTCGTATTGTGGAGGGAGGTGGCTACACCTTC.

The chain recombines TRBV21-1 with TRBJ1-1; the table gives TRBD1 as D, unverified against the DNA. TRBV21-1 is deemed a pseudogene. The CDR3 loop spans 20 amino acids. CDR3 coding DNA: TGTGCCAGCAGCAAAGAACCCCATGGACAGGGGAGTCCTATGAACACTGAAGCTTTCTTT. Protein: CASSKEPHGQGSPMNTEAFF.

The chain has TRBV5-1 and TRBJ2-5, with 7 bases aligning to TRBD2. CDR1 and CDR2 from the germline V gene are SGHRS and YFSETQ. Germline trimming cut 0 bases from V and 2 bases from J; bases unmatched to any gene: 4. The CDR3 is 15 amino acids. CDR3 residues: CASSLASGPQETQYF. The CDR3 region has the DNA TGCGCCAGCAGCTTGGCTAGCGGACCACAAGAGACCCAGTACTTC.

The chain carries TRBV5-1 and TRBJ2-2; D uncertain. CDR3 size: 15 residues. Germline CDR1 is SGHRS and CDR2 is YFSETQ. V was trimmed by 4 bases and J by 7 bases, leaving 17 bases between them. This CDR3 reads CASSPPSLGNGELFF. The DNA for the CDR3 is TGCGCCAGCAGCCCCCCAAGTCTTGGGAACGGGGAGCTGTTTTTT. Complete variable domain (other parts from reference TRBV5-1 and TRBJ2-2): KAGVTQTPRYLIKTRGQQVTLSCSPISGHRSVSWYQQTPGQGLQFLFEYFSETQRNKGNFPGRFSGRQFSNSRSEMNVSTLELGDSALYLCASSPPSLGNGELFFGEGSRLTVL.